These 9 T cell receptor beta chains were sequenced from one sample in a study of blood T cell repertoires in COVID-19. Assay: immunoSEQ multiplex PCR; the TCRdb copy retains only in-frame clones and omits some. The sample includes 160,000 or so clones, approximately 84% of them seen just once. Sequencing input: PBMCs or T cells enriched from blood (not recorded which). The receptor set was obtained from a human donor with acute COVID-19. The donor label of this sample is uncertain.

This clone was seen only once. The chain combines TRBV5-6 with TRBJ1-1, with no clear D. Germline assignment: CDR1 SGHDT and CDR2 YYEEEE. The V and J ends lost 0 bases and 2 bases respectively, with 11 bases between them. The CDR3 sequence is 15 residues long. Here the CDR3 reads CASSLVEDFNTEAFF. The CDR3 DNA reads as TGTGCCAGCAGCTTGGTCGAGGATTTTAACACTGAAGCTTTCTTT.

V and J are TRBV11-2 and TRBJ1-2, with TRBD1 matching over 7 bases. V lost 5 bases, J lost 6 bases, and 9 bases stayed unmatched. The CDR3 spans 14 residues. Germline V gene data show CDR1 as SGHAT and CDR2 as FQNNGV. The CDR3 loop reads CASSARDSLDGYTF. CDR3 DNA: TGTGCCAGCAGCGCACGGGACAGCCTTGATGGCTACACCTTC.

This clone came up a few times. The chain couples TRBV12-3 or TRBV12-4 to TRBJ1-4, with D uncertain. V gave up 3 bases and J gave up 4 bases, with 6 bases separating them. There are 13 residues in the CDR3. DNA of the CDR3: TGTGCCAGCAGTTTTACCGGTAATGAAAAACTGTTTTTT. Its translation is CASSFTGNEKLFF.

The rearrangement uses TRBV4-2 and TRBJ1-2; tentatively, D is TRBD1 (6 bases). The CDR3 length is 17 residues. V lost 0 bases and J 4 bases, leaving 18 bases between the germline ends. Germline V CDR1 and CDR2: LGHNA, YNFKEQ. The CDR3 here is CASSQDMAGAHGYGYTF. CDR3 nucleotides: TGTGCCAGCAGCCAAGATATGGCAGGGGCCCACGGCTATGGCTACACCTTC.

This chain joins TRBV4-1 and TRBJ2-7, with a tentative D call TRBD2 (5 bases). The germline CDR1 and CDR2 sequences are MGHRA and YSYEKL. This CDR3 comprises 15 residues. V lost 0 bases, J lost 8 bases, and 17 bases lay in between. The CDR3 sequence is CASSQEALSGKKQYF. The CDR3 nucleotides read TGCGCCAGCAGCCAAGAAGCGCTATCGGGGAAGAAGCAGTACTTC.

This chain connects TRBV5-1 to TRBJ1-4, with D possibly matching TRBD1 (5 bases). This CDR3 has 18 amino acids. Germline V lookup: CDR1 SGHRS, CDR2 YFSETQ. Trimming took off 2 bases at V and 0 bases at J, with 17 bases between the two ends. For the CDR3, the DNA is TGCGCCAGCAGCTTATCGACCGGGGGGTACTCAACTAATGAAAAACTGTTTTTT. Its translation: CASSLSTGGYSTNEKLFF.

This clone was recorded a few times. This chain links TRBV19 with TRBJ2-2, with 9 nucleotides matching TRBD1. J lost 4 bases, V lost 3 bases, and 6 bases had no gene match. Looked up from germline, CDR1 is LNHDA and CDR2 is SQIVND (reference sequence). The CDR3 loop spans 16 amino acids. CDR3 sequence (DNA): TGTGCCAGTAGTATTAGTGGGACAGGGCCCACCGGGGAGCTGTTTTTT. Its translation: CASSISGTGPTGELFF.

The chain employs TRBV20-1 and TRBJ2-5; 12 bases match TRBD2. The junction had 5 bases not matched to a gene; V was cut back by 3 bases and J by 3 bases. CDR1 DFQATT and CDR2 SNEGSKA come from the germline V gene (reference sequence). This CDR3 region has 15 residues. The CDR3 spells CSASSPSGGEETQYF. The CDR3 DNA reads TGCAGTGCTAGTAGCCCTAGCGGGGGGGAAGAGACCCAGTACTTC.

The J gene is TRBJ2-2, the V gene TRBV7-9, with TRBD2 matching 15 bases. The CDR3 is 16 residues long. V lost 4 bases, J lost 9 bases, and 6 bases stayed unmatched. Germline V gene sequence: CDR1 SEHNR, CDR2 FQNEAQ (reference sequence). CDR3 sequence: CASSWTSGGASRELFF. In DNA, the CDR3 is TGTGCCAGCAGCTGGACTAGCGGGGGGGCGTCCCGGGAGCTGTTTTTT.